This entry describes one T cell receptor (beta chain). The sample belongs to a study of cytotoxic CD8 clonotypes in ibrutinib-treated CLL. Method: immunoSEQ multiplex PCR; TCRdb's copy keeps in-frame clones and lacks some. The data contain some 350,000 clones, around 66% of them singletons. Here the sequenced sample was PBMCs, taken after 36 months of ibrutinib treatment. The TCR originated in a human donor with chronic lymphocytic leukemia.

CDR3 amino acids: CASSREGEDEKLFF. The CDR3 DNA follows: TGTGCCAGCAGCAGGGAGGGGGAGGACGAAAAACTGTTTTTT. The gene calls are TRBV9 and TRBJ1-4; weak D call: TRBD1 (6 bases). V shed 4 bases and J shed 8 bases, with 15 bases lying between them. CDR1 and CDR2 from the germline V gene are SGDLS and YYNGEE. This CDR3 is 14 amino acids long.